This TCR beta chain was identified in a study of metastatic and nonmetastatic thyroid tumors. About the study: Samples came from malignant and benign thyroid patients, and repertoires were compared across blood and tumor or nodule tissue.

All patients were treatment-naive before thyroid surgery. With respect to this clone: The antigen is not known. A read error may be the cause here, since a much bigger clone is one base away.

Authors' processing steps: A distant-metastasis classifier for papillary thyroid cancer was built using CDR3 differences across clinicopathological groups. Through MiXCR, TCRdb re-clonotyped the PCR reads. It is TCRdb's table, rather than the study itself, that gives the V and J calls and clone size. The profile shows over 65,000 clones, approximately 12% of them singletons. Germline CDR1 is SNHLY and CDR2 is FYNNEI. The V and J ends lost 10 bases and 1 base respectively, with 4 bases between them. CDR3 size: 10 residues. Regarding the study as a whole: Relative to benign nodules, malignant thyroid tumors were reportedly characterized by significantly elevated TCR beta diversity in blood and tumor.

Sequencing was done on a sample of tumor tissue. The rearrangement joins TRBV2 to TRBJ2-5; unclear D gene. The source of this sequence is a female donor with papillary thyroid cancer or a benign thyroid nodule (not recorded which). Some clones in this sample may be carry-over from other donors' samples. The CDR3 spells CANSQETQYF. CDR3 coding DNA: TGTGCCAACTCCCAAGAGACCCAGTACTTC.